Following are 7 T cell receptor beta chains from one sample sequenced in a study of cytomegalovirus exposure and HLA in healthy donors. The primer mix had 60 Vbeta and 13 Jbeta primers. TCRdb's table, derived via immunoSEQ multiplex PCR, lists solely in-frame clones and lacks some. This sample has some 110,000 clones; more than 55% occur once, and the top ten carry more than 1.5%. The sequenced sample consisted of PBMCs. These TCRs come from a man between 18 and 35 years old in good health and CMV-seronegative.

The rearrangement links TRBV5-4 to TRBJ2-7; TRBD2 agrees at 7 bases. The CDR3 is 16 amino acids. In germline, CDR1 is SGHNT, CDR2 YYREEE (reference sequence). The V and J ends lost 0 bases and 1 base, in that order; junction bases with no gene match: 7. The CDR3 coding sequence is TGTGCCAGCAGCTTGGTGGTAGCGGGTGGATCCTACGAGCAGTACTTC. Translated: CASSLVVAGGSYEQYF.

The rearrangement links TRBV25-1 to TRBJ1-5; 8 nucleotides match TRBD1. Germline lookup yields CDR1 MGHDK and CDR2 SYGVNS. This CDR3 has 14 residues. V lost 4 bases and J lost 3; bases outside the gene matches: 2. In DNA form, the CDR3 reads TGTGCCAGCAGTGCCAGGGGGCACAATCAGCCCCAGCATTTT. Encoded protein: CASSARGHNQPQHF.

CDR3 in DNA: TGTGCCAGCAGTCCACTCACCCGGGACAGGGGGCGCACGGGCTCCTACAATGAGCAGTTCTTC. Translation: CASSPLTRDRGRTGSYNEQFF. The chain recombines TRBV28 with TRBJ2-1; TRBD1 agrees at 12 bases. There are 21 residues in the CDR3. From germline, CDR1 is MDHEN and CDR2 SYDVKM. The trim removed 5 bases at V and 0 bases at J, leaving 17 bases unmatched.

The chain has TRBV6-5 and TRBJ1-5, with 7 nucleotides matching TRBD1. V was pared by 0 bases and J by 3 bases, with 2 bases of the junction left unmatched. Germline-derived CDR1 and CDR2 are MNHEY and SVGAGI. CDR3 length: 15 amino acids. The CDR3 DNA sequence: TGTGCCAGCAGTTACTCGGGGACAGACAATCAGCCCCAGCATTTT. Protein product: CASSYSGTDNQPQHF.

The J gene is TRBJ2-1, the V gene TRBV19, with 10 positions matching TRBD2. Germline CDR1 LNHDA, CDR2 SQIVND (reference sequence). The CDR3 length is 11 residues. The CDR3 reads CSASGGYEQFF. The CDR3 nucleotides read TGTTCGGCTAGCGGGGGATATGAGCAGTTCTTC.

This clone has just one count. The chain links TRBV4-2 to TRBJ1-1; TRBD1 might be the D (6 bases). The germline gives CDR1 LGHNA, CDR2 YNFKEQ. Trimming took off 4 bases at V and 8 bases at J, with 23 bases between the two ends. The CDR3 has 16 residues. CDR3 loop: CASSPLSAGASGEAFF. The CDR3 DNA sequence: TGTGCCAGCAGCCCCCTTTCGGCAGGGGCGTCGGGAGAAGCTTTCTTT.

The table lists this clone with a few counts. The chain couples TRBV5-1 to TRBJ1-4, with D perhaps TRBD1 (6 bases). V was cut by 4 bases and J by 8 bases, with 12 bases left in between. The germline V gene has CDR1 SGHRS and CDR2 YFSETQ. This CDR3 spans 13 amino acids. In DNA form, the CDR3 reads TGCGCCAGCAGCGAGACAGGTGGCGAAAAACTGTTTTTT. Amino acid sequence: CASSETGGEKLFF.